This TCR beta chain derives from a study of T cells in Graves' hyperthyroidism and ophthalmopathy. This clonotype was observed at least ten times. TCR beta CDR3 regions were amplified from RNA transcripts. HTBI primers were used for first-round RT-PCR of the TCR CDR3. TCRdb passed the multiplex PCR reads through MiXCR, listing each CDR3 protein once. The repertoire consists of 600,000 or so distinct CDR3 sequences, with about 14% occurring once and the leading ten covering 12%. Sequencing input: blood. This clonotype was obtained from a woman aged 50 to 60 with Graves' ophthalmopathy.

Here the CDR3 DNA reads TGTGCCAGCTGGCGCGGAGGGACGGAAGAGACCCAGTACTTC. It translates to CASWRGGTEETQYF. V is TRBV7-8 and J is TRBJ2-5, with a possible D match to TRBD2 (6 bases). CDR1 and CDR2 from the germline V gene are SGHVS and FQNEAQ. Trimming pared 8 bases from V and 3 bases from J, leaving 16 bases between. This CDR3 has 14 amino acids.